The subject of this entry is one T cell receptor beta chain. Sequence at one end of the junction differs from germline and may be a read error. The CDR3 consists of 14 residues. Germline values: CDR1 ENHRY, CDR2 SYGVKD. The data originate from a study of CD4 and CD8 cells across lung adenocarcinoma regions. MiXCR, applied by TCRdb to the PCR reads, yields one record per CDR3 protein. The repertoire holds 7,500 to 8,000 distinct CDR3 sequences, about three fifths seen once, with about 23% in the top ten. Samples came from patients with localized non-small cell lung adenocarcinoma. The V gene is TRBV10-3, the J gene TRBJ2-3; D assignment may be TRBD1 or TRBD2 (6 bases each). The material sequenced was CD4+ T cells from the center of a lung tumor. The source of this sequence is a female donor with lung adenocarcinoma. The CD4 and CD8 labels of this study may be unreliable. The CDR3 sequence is CATRLGGDKETQYF. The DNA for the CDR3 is TGTGCCACCCGACTGGGCGGGGACAAAGAGACGCAGTATTTC.